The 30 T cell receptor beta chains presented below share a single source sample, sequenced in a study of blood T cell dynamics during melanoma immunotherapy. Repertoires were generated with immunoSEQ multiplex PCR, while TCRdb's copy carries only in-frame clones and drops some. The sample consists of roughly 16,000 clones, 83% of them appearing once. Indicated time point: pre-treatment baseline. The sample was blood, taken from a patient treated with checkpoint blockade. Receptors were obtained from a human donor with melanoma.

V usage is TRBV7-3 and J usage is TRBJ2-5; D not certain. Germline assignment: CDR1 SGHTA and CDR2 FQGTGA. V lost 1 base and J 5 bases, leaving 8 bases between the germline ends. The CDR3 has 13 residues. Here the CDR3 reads CASSLMPTETQYF. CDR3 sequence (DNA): TGTGCCAGCAGCTTAATGCCTACGGAGACCCAGTACTTC.

The CDR3 nucleotides read TGTGCCATCAGTGAGCAGCGGGAGCACAATGAGCAGTTCTTC. Protein sequence: CAISEQREHNEQFF. The chain combines TRBV10-3 with TRBJ2-1; TRBD2 matches 8 bases. CDR1 ENHRY and CDR2 SYGVKD come from the germline V gene. Losses at the gene ends were 2 bases for V and 5 bases for J; bases not matched to a gene: 2. This CDR3 is built from 14 residues.

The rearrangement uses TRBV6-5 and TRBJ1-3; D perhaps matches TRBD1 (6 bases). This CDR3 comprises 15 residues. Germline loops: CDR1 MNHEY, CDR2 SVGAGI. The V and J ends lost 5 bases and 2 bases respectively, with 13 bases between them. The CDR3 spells CASSPDRYTGNTIYF. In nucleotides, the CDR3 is TGTGCCAGCAGTCCCGACAGGTATACTGGAAACACCATATATTTT.

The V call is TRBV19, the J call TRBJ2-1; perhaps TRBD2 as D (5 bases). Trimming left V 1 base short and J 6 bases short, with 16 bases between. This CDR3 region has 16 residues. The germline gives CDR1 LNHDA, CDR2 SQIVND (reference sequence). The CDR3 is CASSIVGLAGVNEQFF. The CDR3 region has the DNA TGTGCCAGTAGTATAGTCGGGCTAGCCGGCGTCAATGAGCAGTTCTTC.

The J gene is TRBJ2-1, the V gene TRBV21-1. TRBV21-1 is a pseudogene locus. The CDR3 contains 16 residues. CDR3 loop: CASSKARVGPYNEQFF. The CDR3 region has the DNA TGTGCCAGCAGCAAAGCGCGGGTGGGGCCCTACAATGAGCAGTTCTTC.

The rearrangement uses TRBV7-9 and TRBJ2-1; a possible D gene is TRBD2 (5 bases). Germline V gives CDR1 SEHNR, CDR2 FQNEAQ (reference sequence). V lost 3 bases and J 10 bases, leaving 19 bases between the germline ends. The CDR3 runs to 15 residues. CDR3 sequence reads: CASSFVGLGSGEQFF. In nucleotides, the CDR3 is TGTGCCAGCAGCTTTGTCGGACTCGGATCTGGCGAGCAGTTCTTC. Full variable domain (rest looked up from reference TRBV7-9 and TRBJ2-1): DTGVSQNPRHKITKRGQNVTFRCDPISEHNRLYWYRQTLGQGPEFLTYFQNEAQLEKSRLLSDRFSAERPKGSFSTLEIQRTEQGDSAMYLCASSFVGLGSGEQFFGPGTRLTVL.

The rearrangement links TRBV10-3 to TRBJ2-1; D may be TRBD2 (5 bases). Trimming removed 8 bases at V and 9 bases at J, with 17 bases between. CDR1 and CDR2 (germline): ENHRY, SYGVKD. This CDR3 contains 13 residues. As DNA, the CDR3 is TGTGCCATCGCTCGGGGTATGGAAGCTGAGCAGTTCTTC. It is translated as CAIARGMEAEQFF.

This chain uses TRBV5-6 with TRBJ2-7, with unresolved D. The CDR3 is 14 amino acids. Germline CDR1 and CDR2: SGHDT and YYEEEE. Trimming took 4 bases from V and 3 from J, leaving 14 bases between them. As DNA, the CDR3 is TGTGCCAGCAGCATCGGGCTCAACCTCTACGAGCAGTACTTC. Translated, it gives CASSIGLNLYEQYF.

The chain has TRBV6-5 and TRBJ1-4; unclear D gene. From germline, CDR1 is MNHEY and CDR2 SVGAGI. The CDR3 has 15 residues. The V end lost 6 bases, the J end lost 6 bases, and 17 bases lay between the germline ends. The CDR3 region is CASSPTGIGHEKLFF. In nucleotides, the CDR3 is TGTGCCAGCAGCCCGACCGGGATCGGGCATGAAAAACTGTTTTTT.

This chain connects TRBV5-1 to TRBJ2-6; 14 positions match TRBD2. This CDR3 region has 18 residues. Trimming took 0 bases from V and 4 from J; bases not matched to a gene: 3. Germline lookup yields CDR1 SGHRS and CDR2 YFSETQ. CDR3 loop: CASSLGTSGRTGANVLTF. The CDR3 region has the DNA TGCGCCAGCAGCTTGGGGACTAGCGGGAGGACCGGGGCCAACGTCCTGACTTTC.

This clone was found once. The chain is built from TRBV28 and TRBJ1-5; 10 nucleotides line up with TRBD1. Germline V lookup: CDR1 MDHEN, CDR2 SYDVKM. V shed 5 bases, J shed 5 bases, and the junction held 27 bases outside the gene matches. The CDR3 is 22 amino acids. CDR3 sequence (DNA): TGTGCCAGCAGTCTATACCGGGACAGGGGCAGGTTAGCGGTAGAGAAAGATCAGCCCCAGCATTTT. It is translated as CASSLYRDRGRLAVEKDQPQHF.

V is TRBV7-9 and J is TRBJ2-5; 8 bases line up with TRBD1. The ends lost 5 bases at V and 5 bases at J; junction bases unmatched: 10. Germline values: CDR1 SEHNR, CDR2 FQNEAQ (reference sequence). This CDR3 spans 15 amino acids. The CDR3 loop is CASSPGGRVGETQYF. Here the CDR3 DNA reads TGTGCCAGCAGCCCAGGGGGCAGGGTCGGTGAGACCCAGTACTTC.

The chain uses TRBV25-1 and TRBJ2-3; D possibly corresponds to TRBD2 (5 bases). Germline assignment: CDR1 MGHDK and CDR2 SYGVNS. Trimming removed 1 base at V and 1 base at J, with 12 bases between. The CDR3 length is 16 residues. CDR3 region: CASSESQAVRTDTQYF. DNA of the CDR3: TGTGCCAGCAGTGAATCCCAAGCGGTCCGCACAGATACGCAGTATTTT.

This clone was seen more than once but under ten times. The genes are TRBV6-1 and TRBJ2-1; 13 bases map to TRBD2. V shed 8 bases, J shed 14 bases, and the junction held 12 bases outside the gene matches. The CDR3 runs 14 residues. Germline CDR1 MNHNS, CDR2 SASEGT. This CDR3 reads CASDPGLAGLTKFF. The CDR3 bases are TGTGCCAGCGATCCGGGACTAGCGGGGCTAACGAAGTTCTTC.

The CDR3, as DNA: TGTGCCAGCTCAGGACAAGCGGGCCGAAGACAAGAGACCCAGTACTTC. It yields the protein CASSGQAGRRQETQYF. The chain couples TRBV7-2 to TRBJ2-5; D is perhaps TRBD2 (6 bases). This CDR3 contains 16 residues. V was trimmed by 8 bases and J by 2 bases, leaving 21 bases between them. In germline, CDR1 is SGHTA, CDR2 FQGNSA.

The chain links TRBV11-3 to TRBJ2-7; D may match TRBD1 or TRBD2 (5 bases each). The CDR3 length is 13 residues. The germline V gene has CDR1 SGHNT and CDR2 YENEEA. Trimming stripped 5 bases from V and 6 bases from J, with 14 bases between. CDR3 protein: CASSRQPGLEQYF. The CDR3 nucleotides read TGTGCCAGCAGCAGACAACCGGGGCTCGAGCAGTACTTC.

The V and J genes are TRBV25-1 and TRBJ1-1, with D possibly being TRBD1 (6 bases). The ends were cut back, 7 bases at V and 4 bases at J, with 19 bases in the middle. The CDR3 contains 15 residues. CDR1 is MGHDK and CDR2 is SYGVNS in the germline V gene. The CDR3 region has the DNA TGTGCCAGCACGCGGGGGGCGTCTTTTGGCACTGAAGCTTTCTTT. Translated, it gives CASTRGASFGTEAFF.

CDR3 sequence: CASSQDRDQPQHF. DNA of the CDR3: TGTGCCAGCAGCCAAGACAGAGATCAGCCCCAGCATTTT. V and J are TRBV4-2 and TRBJ1-5; D ambiguous. V lost 0 bases and J lost 5, with 5 bases in between. The CDR3 is made up of 13 amino acids. Germline V lookup: CDR1 LGHNA, CDR2 YNFKEQ.

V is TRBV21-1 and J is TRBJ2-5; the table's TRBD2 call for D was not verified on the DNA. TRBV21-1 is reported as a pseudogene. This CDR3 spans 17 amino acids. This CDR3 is CASSWSSGRGFGETQYF. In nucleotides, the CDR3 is TGTGCCAGCAGCTGGTCTAGCGGGAGAGGATTCGGAGAGACCCAGTACTTC.

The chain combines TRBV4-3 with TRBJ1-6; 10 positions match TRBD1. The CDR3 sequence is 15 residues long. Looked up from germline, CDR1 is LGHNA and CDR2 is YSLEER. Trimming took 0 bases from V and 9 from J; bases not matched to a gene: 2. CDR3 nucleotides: TGCGCCAGCAGCCAAGACGGGACAGGGGTTTCACCCCTCCACTTT. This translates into CASSQDGTGVSPLHF.

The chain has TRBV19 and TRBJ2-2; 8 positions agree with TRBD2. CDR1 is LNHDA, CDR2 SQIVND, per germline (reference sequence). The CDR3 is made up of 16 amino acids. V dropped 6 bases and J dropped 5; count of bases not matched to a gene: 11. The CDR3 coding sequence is TGTGCCAGTAGACCCACCGCGGGAGGCGGGACCGGGGAGCTGTTTTTT. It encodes CASRPTAGGGTGELFF.

The CDR3, as DNA: TGTGCCACCAGCAGAGATATCGGGTCCGAGCAGTACTTC. Encoded protein: CATSRDIGSEQYF. The rearrangement joins TRBV15 to TRBJ2-7; no clear D gene. Trimming cost V 0 bases and J 6 bases, with 9 bases left between them. From germline, CDR1 is LNHNV and CDR2 YYDKDF (reference sequence). This CDR3 is 13 amino acids long.

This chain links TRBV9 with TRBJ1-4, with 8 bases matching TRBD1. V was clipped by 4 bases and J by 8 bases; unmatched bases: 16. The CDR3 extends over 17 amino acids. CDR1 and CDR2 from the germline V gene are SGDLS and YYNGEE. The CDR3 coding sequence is TGTGCCAGCAGCCCCTCCCCCCCGACAGGGGTCGACGAAAAACTGTTTTTT. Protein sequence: CASSPSPPTGVDEKLFF.

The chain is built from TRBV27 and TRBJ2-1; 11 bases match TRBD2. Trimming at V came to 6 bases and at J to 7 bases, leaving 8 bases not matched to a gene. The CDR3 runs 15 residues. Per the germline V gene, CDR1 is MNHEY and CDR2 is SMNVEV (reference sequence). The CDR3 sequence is CASSLTSGSQNEQFF. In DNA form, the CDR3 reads TGTGCCAGCAGCCTAACTAGCGGGAGTCAAAATGAGCAGTTCTTC.

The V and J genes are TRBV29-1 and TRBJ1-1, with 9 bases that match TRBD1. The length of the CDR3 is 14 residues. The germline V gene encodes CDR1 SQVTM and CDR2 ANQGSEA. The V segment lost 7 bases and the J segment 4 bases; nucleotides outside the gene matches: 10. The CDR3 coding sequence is TGCAGCGCGCCCCCGGGACAGGGAGGCACTGAAGCTTTCTTT. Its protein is CSAPPGQGGTEAFF.

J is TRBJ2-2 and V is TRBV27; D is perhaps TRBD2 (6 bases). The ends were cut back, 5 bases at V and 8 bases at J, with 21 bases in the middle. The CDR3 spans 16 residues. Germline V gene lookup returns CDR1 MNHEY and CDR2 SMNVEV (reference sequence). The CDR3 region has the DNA TGTGCCAGCAGTCCCACCGGTGGCGGGACGGGGGGGGAGCTGTTTTTT. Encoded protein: CASSPTGGGTGGELFF.

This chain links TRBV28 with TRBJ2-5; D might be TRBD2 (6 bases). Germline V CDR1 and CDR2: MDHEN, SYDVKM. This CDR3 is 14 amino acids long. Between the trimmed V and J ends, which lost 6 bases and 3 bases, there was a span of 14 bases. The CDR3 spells CASSLQAGKETQYF. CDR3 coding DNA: TGTGCCAGCAGCCTTCAGGCGGGGAAAGAGACCCAGTACTTC.

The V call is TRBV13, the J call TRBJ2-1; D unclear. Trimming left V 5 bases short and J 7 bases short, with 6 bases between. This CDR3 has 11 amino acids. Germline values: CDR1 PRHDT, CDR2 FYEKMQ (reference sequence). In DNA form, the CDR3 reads TGTGCCAGCAGCCTCCCTAATGAGCAGTTCTTC. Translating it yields CASSLPNEQFF.

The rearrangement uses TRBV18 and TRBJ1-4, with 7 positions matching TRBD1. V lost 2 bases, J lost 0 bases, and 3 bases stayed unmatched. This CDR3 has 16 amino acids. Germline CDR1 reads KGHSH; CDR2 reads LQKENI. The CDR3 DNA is TGTGCCAGCTCACCAATGGGGACAGCAACTAATGAAAAACTGTTTTTT. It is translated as CASSPMGTATNEKLFF.

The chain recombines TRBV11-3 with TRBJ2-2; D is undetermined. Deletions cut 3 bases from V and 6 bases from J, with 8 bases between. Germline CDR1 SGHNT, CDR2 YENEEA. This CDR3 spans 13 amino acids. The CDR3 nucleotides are TGTGCCAGCAGCTTTTTCCCCTCCGGGGAGCTGTTTTTT. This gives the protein CASSFFPSGELFF.